In this sample, the clone carrying this TCR beta chain turned up once. Its cognate antigen is unknown. Replicate PCRs for sorted subsets used roughly 200 ng DNA; this equaled about 30,000 T cell genomes. The data were produced by immunoSEQ multiplex PCR, yet TCRdb's version contains in-frame clones alone and is incomplete. The sample shows roughly 2.6 million clones, roughly 92% of them seen only once. The data belong to a study of shared clonotypes between healthy human individuals. Germline V CDR1 and CDR2: SQVTM, ANQGSEA. The CDR3 loop spans 12 amino acids. Trimming pared 4 bases from V and 5 bases from J, leaving 11 bases between. Regarding the study as a whole: Memory subsets had estimated richness that was generally smaller than that of naive subsets. All-four-donor shared clonotypes had higher generation probabilities than non-shared clonotypes did.

This chain links TRBV29-1 with TRBJ2-5; no firm D call. The sequence came from a man aged 18 to 30 in good health. Sequenced: naive CD4+ T cells sorted from blood. Subset defined: CD45RA+ positively selected. The CDR3 DNA reads TGCAGCGTTGTAACGGATATCGAGACCCAGTACTTC. It is translated as CSVVTDIETQYF.